Listed here are 21 T cell receptor beta chains from one sample, sequenced in a study of response to subunit inactivated influenza vaccine. TCRdb called the RT-PCR reads again in MiXCR, with one record for every CDR3 protein. The sample includes hundreds of thousands of distinct CDR3 sequences, 12% seen only once; the top ten take roughly 10%. The sequencing used PBMCs from blood, collected on the day of vaccination. These receptors all stem from a man aged 45-60 years who received an inactivated influenza vaccine.

This clonotype came up a few times. The genes are TRBV7-2 and TRBJ2-1; 8 nucleotides match TRBD2. Germline-derived CDR1 and CDR2 are SGHTA and FQGNSA. The V segment lost 5 bases and the J segment 0 bases; nucleotides outside the gene matches: 3. CDR3 length: 15 residues. As DNA, the CDR3 is TGTGCCAGCAGCGCAGCGGGAGCCTCCTACAATGAGCAGTTCTTC. Protein product: CASSAAGASYNEQFF.

The sample holds one count of this clonotype. The chain links TRBV9 to TRBJ1-1; no reliable D call. Germline V CDR1 and CDR2: SGDLS, YYNGEE. Trimming pared 0 bases from V and 2 bases from J, leaving 14 bases between. The CDR3 totals 16 residues. The CDR3 coding sequence is TGTGCCAGCAGCGTAGTCCCAGCCGAGACTAACACTGAAGCTTTCTTT. Amino acid sequence: CASSVVPAETNTEAFF.

Many counts were recorded for this clonotype. The V and J genes are TRBV24-1 and TRBJ2-1, with 9 bases fitting TRBD2. With V trimmed by 0 bases and J by 5 bases, 7 bases remained unmatched. This CDR3 contains 17 residues. Germline V gene data show CDR1 as KGHDR and CDR2 as SFDVKD. DNA for the CDR3: TGTGCCACCAGTGATTTGGGCGCTAGCGGGGCTCACAATGAGCAGTTCTTC. This codes for CATSDLGASGAHNEQFF.

This clonotype was counted at least ten times. J is TRBJ1-4 and V is TRBV12-3 or TRBV12-4; D not certain. V lost 5 bases, J lost 2 bases, and 3 bases lay in between. The CDR3 has 12 amino acids. CDR3 nucleotides: TGTGCCAGCAGTCGGACTAATGAAAAACTGTTTTTT. Amino acid sequence: CASSRTNEKLFF.

A note on this clonotype: An end of the junction does not agree with germline; a read error may underlie this. This chain uses TRBV12-3 or TRBV12-4 with TRBJ1-1; 7 bases line up with TRBD1. The CDR3 extends over 13 amino acids. CDR3 sequence reads: CARSSTGAGEAFF. In DNA form, the CDR3 reads TGTGCCCGCAGTTCTACAGGGGCAGGCGAAGCTTTCTTT.

This clonotype was detected a few times. The gene calls are TRBV9 and TRBJ2-7; TRBD2 matches 8 bases. Germline V CDR1 and CDR2: SGDLS, YYNGEE. Losses at the gene ends were 0 bases for V and 5 bases for J; bases not matched to a gene: 7. This CDR3 has 15 amino acids. In DNA form, the CDR3 reads TGTGCCAGCAGCGTAGGAAGCGGGAGTGCTGACGAGCAGTACTTC. It is translated as CASSVGSGSADEQYF.

This sequence joins TRBV4-2 and TRBJ1-6; 8 positions match TRBD1. The junction had 3 bases not matched to a gene; V was cut back by 0 bases and J by 2 bases. The germline gives CDR1 LGHNA, CDR2 YNFKEQ. The length of the CDR3 is 17 residues. Written as DNA, the CDR3 is TGTGCCAGCAGCCAAGATTGGACAGGGACCTATAATTCACCCCTCCACTTT. Its translation: CASSQDWTGTYNSPLHF.

V and J are TRBV15 and TRBJ2-7, with D possibly being TRBD1 (5 bases). Germline V gene data show CDR1 as LNHNV and CDR2 as YYDKDF (reference sequence). The CDR3 totals 13 residues. The V gene lost 4 bases and the J gene lost 1 base, with 8 bases spanning the gap. CDR3 in DNA: TGTGCCACCAGCACGGACACATCCTACGAGCAGTACTTC. As protein: CATSTDTSYEQYF.

This clonotype turned up a few times. J is TRBJ2-7 and V is TRBV18, with 7 bases that match TRBD1. This CDR3 has 15 residues. Looked up from germline, CDR1 is KGHSH and CDR2 is LQKENI. With 0 bases clipped from V and 0 bases from J, the junction kept 2 bases outside the gene matches. DNA of the CDR3: TGTGCCAGCTCACCACCGACAGGGAGCTCCTACGAGCAGTACTTC. Translating it yields CASSPPTGSSYEQYF.

The DNA of the CDR3 is TGTGCCAGCAGCACGCGGGGGGGACTCTACGAGCAGTACTTC. Residues: CASSTRGGLYEQYF. The rearrangement uses TRBV5-6 and TRBJ2-7; 9 nucleotides agree with TRBD2. With V trimmed by 4 bases and J by 3 bases, 5 bases remained unmatched. The CDR3 extends over 14 amino acids. CDR1 and CDR2 from the germline V gene are SGHDT and YYEEEE.

The chain links TRBV6-2 or TRBV6-3 to TRBJ2-6; 9 nucleotides match TRBD1. CDR3 length equals 15 residues. Germline V gene sequence: CDR1 MNHEY, CDR2 SVGEGT. Trimming at V came to 5 bases and at J to 6 bases, leaving 5 bases not matched to a gene. DNA for the CDR3: TGTGCCAGCAGTCACCGGACAGGGGCGGCCAACGTCCTGACTTTC. Its protein product is CASSHRTGAANVLTF.

Ten or more counts support this clonotype. The rearrangement links TRBV12-3 or TRBV12-4 to TRBJ2-1, with 12 nucleotides matching TRBD2. Trimming removed 6 bases from V and 12 bases from J; junction bases left unmatched: 15. The CDR3 contains 16 residues. For the CDR3, the DNA is TGTGCCAGCAGCCCCTCTTGGCTAGCGGGGGGGGGTGTGCAGTTCTTC. It codes for CASSPSWLAGGGVQFF.

This clonotype was recorded at least ten times. The chain employs TRBV20-1 and TRBJ2-5; 7 bases are a match to TRBD1. CDR1 is DFQATT, CDR2 SNEGSKA, per germline (reference sequence). V lost 6 bases, J lost 5 bases, and 6 bases stayed unmatched. The CDR3 is 12 residues long. The CDR3 reads CSAAGQAETQYF. The CDR3 region has the DNA TGCAGTGCAGCCGGACAGGCCGAGACCCAGTACTTC.

This chain uses TRBV20-1 with TRBJ2-1; 10 bases fit TRBD2. The CDR3 extends over 16 amino acids. The junction had 10 bases not matched to a gene; V was cut back by 1 base and J by 7 bases. Germline CDR1 DFQATT, CDR2 SNEGSKA (reference sequence). The DNA for the CDR3 is TGCAGTGCTAGAGGGTGGAATGGAGCGGGGGGGAATGAGCAGTTCTTC. Amino acids: CSARGWNGAGGNEQFF.

This chain joins TRBV10-3 and TRBJ2-1; D call uncertain. The CDR3 totals 15 residues. V lost 0 bases to trimming and J lost 0 bases, with 6 bases between them. The germline V gene has CDR1 ENHRY and CDR2 SYGVKD. The CDR3 sequence: CAISESYSSYNEQFF. CDR3 DNA sequence: TGTGCCATCAGTGAGTCCTATAGCTCCTACAATGAGCAGTTCTTC.

This clonotype has more than one count but fewer than ten. The rearrangement links TRBV5-1 to TRBJ1-2; D possibly corresponds to TRBD1 (6 bases). Looked up from germline, CDR1 is SGHRS and CDR2 is YFSETQ. The CDR3 is 13 amino acids. Trimming took off 0 bases at V and 8 bases at J, with 11 bases between the two ends. CDR3 DNA: TGCGCCAGCAGCTTGGAGAGGGGGGACGGCTACACCTTC. Residues: CASSLERGDGYTF.

The rearrangement links TRBV14 to TRBJ2-5; TRBD2 aligns across 9 bases. The V gene's germline CDR1 is SGHDN and CDR2 FVKESK. V trimming: 3 bases; J trimming: 4 bases; junction bases outside the gene matches: 9. This CDR3 has 16 residues. CDR3 sequence (DNA): TGTGCCAGCAGCCATACGGGACTAGCATTGGGAGAGACCCAGTACTTC. Protein: CASSHTGLALGETQYF.

CDR3 loop: CASSEIPGRETQYF. CDR3 DNA: TGTGCCAGCAGTGAAATTCCAGGGAGAGAGACCCAGTACTTC. The chain employs TRBV6-1 and TRBJ2-5; D may correspond to TRBD1 or TRBD2 (5 bases each). The V gene lost 2 bases and the J gene lost 4 bases, with 11 bases spanning the gap. Per the germline V gene, CDR1 is MNHNS and CDR2 is SASEGT. This CDR3 contains 14 residues.

This clonotype was seen a handful of times. This chain joins TRBV20-1 and TRBJ2-4; D ambiguous. Germline CDR1 DFQATT, CDR2 SNEGSKA (reference sequence). Trimming pared 0 bases from V and 0 bases from J, leaving 9 bases between. The CDR3 is 15 residues long. The CDR3 loop is CSARDQAIAKNIQYF. CDR3 DNA: TGCAGTGCTAGAGACCAGGCTATAGCCAAAAACATTCAGTACTTC.

The table lists this clonotype with a few counts. This chain uses TRBV21-1 with TRBJ2-2; the D call TRBD1 from the table was never checked on the DNA. TRBV21-1 is an annotated pseudogene. The CDR3 is 15 residues long. The CDR3 protein is CASSDRGGRDRELFF. CDR3 DNA sequence: TGTGCCAGCAGCGACCGAGGGGGGAGAGATAGGGAGCTGTTTTTT.

The chain employs TRBV12-3 or TRBV12-4 and TRBJ2-5; D unresolved. This CDR3 has 13 residues. The germline V and J ends were trimmed by 3 bases and 4 bases, with 9 bases remaining between them. CDR3 nucleotide sequence: TGTGCCAGCAGTTTTGGAATAACAGAGACCCAGTACTTC. It specifies CASSFGITETQYF.